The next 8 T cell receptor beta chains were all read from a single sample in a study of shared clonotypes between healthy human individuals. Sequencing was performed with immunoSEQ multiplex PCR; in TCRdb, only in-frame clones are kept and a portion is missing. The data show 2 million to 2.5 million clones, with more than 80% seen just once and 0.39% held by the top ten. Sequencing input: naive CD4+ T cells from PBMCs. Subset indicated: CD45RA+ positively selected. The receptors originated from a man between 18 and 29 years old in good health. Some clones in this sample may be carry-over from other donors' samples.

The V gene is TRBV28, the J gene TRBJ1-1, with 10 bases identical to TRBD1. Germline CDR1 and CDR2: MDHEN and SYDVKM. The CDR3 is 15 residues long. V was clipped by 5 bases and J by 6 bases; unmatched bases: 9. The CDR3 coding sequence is TGTGCCAGCAGTACCCCCGGACAGGGGGTTGCTGAAGCTTTCTTT. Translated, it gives CASSTPGQGVAEAFF. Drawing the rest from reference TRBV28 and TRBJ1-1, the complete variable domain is DVKVTQSSRYLVKRTGEKVFLECVQDMDHENMFWYRQDPGLGLRLIYFSYDVKMKEKGDIPEGYSVSREKKERFSLILESASTNQTSMYLCASSTPGQGVAEAFFGQGTRLTVV.

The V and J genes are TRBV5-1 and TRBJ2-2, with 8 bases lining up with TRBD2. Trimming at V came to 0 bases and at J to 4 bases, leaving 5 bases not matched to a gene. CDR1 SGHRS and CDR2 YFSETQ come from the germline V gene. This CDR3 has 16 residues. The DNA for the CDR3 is TGCGCCAGCAGCTTGGAAGGGACTAGTAGCACCGGGGAGCTGTTTTTT. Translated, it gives CASSLEGTSSTGELFF.

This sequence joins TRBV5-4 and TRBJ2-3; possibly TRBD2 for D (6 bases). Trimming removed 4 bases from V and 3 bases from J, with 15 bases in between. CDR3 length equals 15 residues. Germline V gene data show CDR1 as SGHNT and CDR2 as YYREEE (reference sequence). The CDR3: CASSGGVTLTDTQYF. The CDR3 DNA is TGTGCCAGCAGCGGAGGGGTTACTCTTACAGATACGCAGTATTTT.

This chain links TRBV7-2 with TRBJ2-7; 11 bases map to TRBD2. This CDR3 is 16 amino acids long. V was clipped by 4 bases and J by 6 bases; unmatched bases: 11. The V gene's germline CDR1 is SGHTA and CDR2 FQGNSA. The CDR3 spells CASSSGVSGRASEQYF. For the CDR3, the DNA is TGTGCCAGCAGCTCTGGGGTTAGCGGGAGGGCTAGCGAGCAGTACTTC.

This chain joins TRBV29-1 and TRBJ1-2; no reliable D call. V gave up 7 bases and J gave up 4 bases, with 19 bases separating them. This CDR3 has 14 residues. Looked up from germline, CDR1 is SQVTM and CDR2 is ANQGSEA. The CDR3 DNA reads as TGCAGCGCGACGACACCCACCATCCGCTATGGCTACACCTTC. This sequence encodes CSATTPTIRYGYTF.

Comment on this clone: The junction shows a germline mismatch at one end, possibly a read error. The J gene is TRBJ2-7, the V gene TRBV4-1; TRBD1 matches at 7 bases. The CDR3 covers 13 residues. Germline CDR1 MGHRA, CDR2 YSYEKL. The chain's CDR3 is CASSQAQGPPLGF. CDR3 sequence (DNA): TGCGCCAGCAGCCAGGCACAGGGGCCACCCCTGGGCTTC.

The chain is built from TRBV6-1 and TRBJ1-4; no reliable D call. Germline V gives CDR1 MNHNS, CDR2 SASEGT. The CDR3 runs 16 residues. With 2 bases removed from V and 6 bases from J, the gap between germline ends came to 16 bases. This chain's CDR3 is CASSESWPARDEKLFF. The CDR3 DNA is TGTGCCAGCAGTGAATCGTGGCCAGCGAGGGATGAAAAACTGTTTTTT.

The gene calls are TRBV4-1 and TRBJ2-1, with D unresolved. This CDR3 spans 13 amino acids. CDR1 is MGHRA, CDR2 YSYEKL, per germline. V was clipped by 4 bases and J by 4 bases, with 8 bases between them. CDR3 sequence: CASSRNPYNEQFF. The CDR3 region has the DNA TGCGCCAGCAGCCGAAACCCATACAATGAGCAGTTCTTC.